The entry below describes one T cell receptor beta chain. Authors' processing steps: Amplification from reference gene primers served as the basis for estimated nucleated cell counts. The repertoire was sequenced with immunoSEQ multiplex PCR; TCRdb's copy has only in-frame clones and lacks some. The V and J calls and clone size are taken from that table; D and trimming were inferred from the DNA. The repertoire holds 240,000 or so clones, with roughly 83% as singletons. The CDR3 loop spans 16 amino acids. The V gene end was trimmed by 2 bases and the J gene end by 4 bases; junction bases not matched to a gene: 8. CDR1 and CDR2 (germline): MNHNS, SASEGT. The data were obtained in a study of blood T cell repertoires in COVID-19. About the study: COVID-19 samples collected from the United States, Italy and Spain covered acute and convalescent phases. PBMCs, B-cell-depleted T cells, or T cells provided the cDNA or gDNA that made up the material.

The chain couples TRBV6-1 to TRBJ2-1; TRBD1 agrees at 7 bases. The TCR comes from a woman older than 75 with acute or convalescent COVID-19. The sequenced sample consisted of peripheral blood. This chain's CDR3 is CASSELGTALYNEQFF. The CDR3 bases are TGTGCCAGCAGTGAACTCGGGACAGCCTTATACAATGAGCAGTTCTTC.